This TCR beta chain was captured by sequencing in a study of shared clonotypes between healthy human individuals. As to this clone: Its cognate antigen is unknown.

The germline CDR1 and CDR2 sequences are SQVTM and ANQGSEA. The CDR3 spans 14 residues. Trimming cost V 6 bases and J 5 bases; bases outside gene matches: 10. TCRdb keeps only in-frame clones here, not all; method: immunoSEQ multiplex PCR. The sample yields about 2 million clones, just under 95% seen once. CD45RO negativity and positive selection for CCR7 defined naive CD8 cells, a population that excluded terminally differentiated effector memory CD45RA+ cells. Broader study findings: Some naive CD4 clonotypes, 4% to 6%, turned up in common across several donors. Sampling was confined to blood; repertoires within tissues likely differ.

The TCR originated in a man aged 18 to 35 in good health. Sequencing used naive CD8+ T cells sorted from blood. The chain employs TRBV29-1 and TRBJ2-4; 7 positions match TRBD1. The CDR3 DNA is TGCAGCGTCGGGTTAGGGACAGTCGAAAACATTCAGTACTTC. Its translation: CSVGLGTVENIQYF.